This T cell receptor (beta chain) was identified during a study of early T cells in non-severe SARS-CoV-2 infection. This clonotype has just a few counts. In germline, CDR1 is SGHNT, CDR2 YYREEE (reference sequence). This CDR3 has 15 amino acids. With 4 bases removed from V and 4 bases from J, the gap between germline ends came to 15 bases. Each cDNA molecule carried a unique molecular identifier. One entry per CDR3 protein, called by TCRdb with MiXCR from the 5' RACE reads. This repertoire shows 30,000 to 45,000 distinct CDR3 sequences, around 4% found once; its top ten account for 10%. The sequencing input was whole blood. The V call is TRBV5-4, the J call TRBJ2-1; tentative D call: TRBD1 (6 bases). The sequence derives from an adult who was a healthcare worker with PCR-confirmed SARS-CoV-2 infection or an uninfected control (not recorded which). The CDR3 DNA reads as TGTGCCAGCAGCCCCGACTTAGGGGGATACAATGAGCAGTTCTTC. Translating it yields CASSPDLGGYNEQFF.